This passage covers 8 T cell receptor beta chains from one sample sequenced in a study of molecular identifiers for immune sequencing clone quantification. TCRdb called the PCR reads again in MiXCR, with one record for every CDR3 protein. The sample includes some 89,000 distinct CDR3 sequences, 20% to 30% of them seen just once. The sample comprised naive CD8+ T cells from blood, with Jurkat cell RNA spiked in. Subset noted: FACS-sorted CD8+CD4-CCR7+CD45RA+ naive T cells. These receptors were collected from a human donor in good health. Some libraries in this study had Jurkat cell RNA spiked in.

On this clonotype itself: A much more abundant neighbour one base away suggests this may be a read error. J is TRBJ1-1 and V is TRBV20-1; D might be TRBD1 (5 bases). Germline V gives CDR1 DFQATT, CDR2 SNEGSKA (reference sequence). This CDR3 is built from 15 residues. DNA of the CDR3: TGCAGTGCTACGGCCCCGGGGGACCGGGGCACTGAAGCTTCCTTT. It specifies CSATAPGDRGTEASF.

About this clonotype: A read error may be the cause here, since a much bigger clone is one base away. The CDR3 end shows no conserved phenylalanine or tryptophan, and so a read error is likely. V and J are TRBV7-9 and TRBJ2-7; 11 nucleotides match TRBD2. Trimming at V came to 4 bases and at J to 4 bases, leaving 6 bases not matched to a gene. Germline V gene sequence: CDR1 SEHNR, CDR2 FQNEAQ (reference sequence). The CDR3 contains 15 residues. CDR3 nucleotides: TGTGCCAGCAGCTCTCAAGCTAGCGGGGGGTACGAGCAGTACCTC. This sequence encodes CASSSQASGGYEQYL.

This clonotype was counted a few times. The chain recombines TRBV3-1 with TRBJ2-5, with D possibly TRBD2 on 6 matching bases. V lost 4 bases and J 5 bases, leaving 29 bases between the germline ends. Per germline, CDR1 LGHDT and CDR2 YNNKEL (reference sequence). This CDR3 has 19 residues. The CDR3, as DNA: TGTGCCAGCAGCCCCGCCCGAGGCCAAACTAGCTTCTGGACCGAGACCCAGTACTTC. Encoded protein: CASSPARGQTSFWTETQYF.

As for this clonotype: A read error may be the cause here, since a much bigger clone is one base away. The V and J genes are TRBV5-1 and TRBJ2-3, with 9 nucleotides matching TRBD2. Germline V lookup: CDR1 SGHRS, CDR2 YFSETQ. V shed 4 bases and J 4 bases; nucleotides not matched to a gene: 16. CDR3 length: 18 residues. CDR3 sequence: CASSVTSGPWMGADTQYF. In nucleotides, the CDR3 is TGCGCCAGCAGCGTAACTAGCGGGCCCTGGATGGGCGCAGATACGCAGTATTTT.

This clonotype appeared many times. The chain has TRBV27 and TRBJ2-3, with 7 nucleotides matching TRBD2. In germline, CDR1 is MNHEY, CDR2 SMNVEV (reference sequence). With V trimmed by 1 base and J by 5 bases, 3 bases remained unmatched. This CDR3 contains 14 residues. The CDR3 bases are TGTGCCAGCAGTTTATGGGGGGGGGGAGATACGCAGTATTTT. Protein sequence: CASSLWGGGDTQYF.

This clonotype showed up just a few times. V is TRBV11-2 and J is TRBJ2-5; D call uncertain. Germline CDR1 is SGHAT and CDR2 is FQNNGV. The ends were cut back, 4 bases at V and 1 base at J, with 7 bases in the middle. The CDR3 has 13 amino acids. The CDR3 region is CASSSPLQETQYF. The CDR3 DNA sequence: TGTGCCAGCAGCTCTCCCCTCCAAGAGACCCAGTACTTC.

Many counts were recorded for this clonotype. The rearrangement joins TRBV11-2 to TRBJ1-2; D unresolved. With 5 bases removed from V and 3 bases from J, the gap between germline ends came to 10 bases. This CDR3 comprises 13 residues. The germline V gene has CDR1 SGHAT and CDR2 FQNNGV. CDR3 region: CASSPAVDYGYTF. DNA of the CDR3: TGTGCCAGCAGCCCGGCCGTGGACTATGGCTACACCTTC.

This clonotype was recorded many times. The chain is built from TRBV25-1 and TRBJ2-5; TRBD1 might be the D (6 bases). The CDR3 contains 13 residues. V was shortened by 8 bases and J by 0 bases, with 10 bases between the two germline ends. Per germline, CDR1 MGHDK and CDR2 SYGVNS. CDR3 residues: CASDDRYQETQYF. DNA for the CDR3: TGTGCCAGCGACGACAGGTACCAAGAGACCCAGTACTTC.